The TCR beta chain described here comes from a study of regulatory T cells in long-lasting Graves disease. For TCR beta, libraries came from iRepertoire HTBI primers and Arm-PCR of CDR3 regions. TCRdb reprocessed the multiplex PCR reads with MiXCR, giving one entry per CDR3 protein. The profile shows 400,000 to 500,000 distinct CDR3 sequences, about 20% of them singletons. Time point defined: persistent/refractory GD, antithyroid drugs over 5 years with positive TRAb. Following extraction of RNA from PBMCs, that RNA was used to make the TCR library. Germline values: CDR1 SGHTA, CDR2 FQGNSA. The J segment lost 5 bases and the V segment lost 0 bases, leaving 6 bases of the junction unmatched. The CDR3 sequence is 15 residues long. Concerning this clonotype: A much larger clone lies one base from this, so it may be a read error. Lacking the conserved final phenylalanine or tryptophan, this CDR3 likely reflects a read error.

The chain couples TRBV7-2 to TRBJ2-5; TRBD2 matches 7 bases. The specimen comprised peripheral blood mononuclear cells (PBMCs), sampled when the disease was refractory, from a patient treated with antithyroid drugs. This clonotype originated in a female donor with Graves disease. The CDR3 here is CASSLAGGEQETQYS. CDR3 DNA: TGTGCCAGCAGCTTAGCGGGAGGGGAGCAGGAGACCCAGTACTCC.